Detailed here is one T cell receptor (beta chain). CDR3 length: 18 amino acids. This sample was included in a study of molecular identifiers for immune sequencing clone quantification. A single record per CDR3 protein comes from TCRdb applying MiXCR to the PCR reads. The sample records about 330,000 distinct CDR3 sequences, roughly a quarter being singletons. Input material: naive CD8+ T cells from blood, with Jurkat cell RNA spiked in. Stated subset: FACS-sorted CD8+CD4-CCR7+CD45RA+ naive T cells. The clonotype was recovered from a human donor in good health. Some libraries in this study had Jurkat cell RNA spiked in. This chain links TRBV1 with TRBJ2-3; the table's D call TRBD2 went unverified against the DNA. TRBV1 corresponds to a pseudogene. CDR3 region: CTSSQDSLAGNSTDTQYF. CDR3 bases: TGCACCAGCAGCCAAGATTCACTAGCGGGGAACAGCACAGATACGCAGTATTTT.